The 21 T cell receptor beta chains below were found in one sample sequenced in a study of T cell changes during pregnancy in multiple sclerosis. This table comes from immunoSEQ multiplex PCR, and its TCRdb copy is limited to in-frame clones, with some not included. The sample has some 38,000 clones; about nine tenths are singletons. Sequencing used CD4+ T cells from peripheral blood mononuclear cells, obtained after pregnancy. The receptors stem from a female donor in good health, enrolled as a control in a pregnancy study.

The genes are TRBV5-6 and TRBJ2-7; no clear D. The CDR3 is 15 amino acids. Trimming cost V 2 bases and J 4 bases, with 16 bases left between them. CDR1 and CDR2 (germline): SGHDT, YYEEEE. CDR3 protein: CASSFLAITHYEQYF. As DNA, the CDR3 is TGTGCCAGCAGCTTTCTTGCAATAACTCATTACGAGCAGTACTTC.

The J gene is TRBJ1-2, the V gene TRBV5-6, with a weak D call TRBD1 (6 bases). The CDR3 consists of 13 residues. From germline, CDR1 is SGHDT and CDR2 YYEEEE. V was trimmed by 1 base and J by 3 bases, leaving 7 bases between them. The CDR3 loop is CASSLPGDYGYTF. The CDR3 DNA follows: TGTGCCAGCAGCTTGCCAGGGGACTATGGCTACACCTTC.

The chain's CDR3 is CASSPETGIITEAFF. The CDR3 region has the DNA TGCGCCAGCAGCCCAGAGACAGGGATAATAACTGAAGCTTTCTTT. This chain uses TRBV5-1 with TRBJ1-1; 7 bases are a match to TRBD1. Germline trimming cut 4 bases from V and 5 bases from J; bases unmatched to any gene: 11. Per germline, CDR1 SGHRS and CDR2 YFSETQ. There are 15 residues in the CDR3.

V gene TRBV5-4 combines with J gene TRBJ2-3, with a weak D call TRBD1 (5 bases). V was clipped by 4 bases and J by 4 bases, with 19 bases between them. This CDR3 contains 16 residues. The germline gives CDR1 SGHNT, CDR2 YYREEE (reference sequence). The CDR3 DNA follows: TGTGCCAGCAGCGCTCAGGGAATTTATTCGGCAGATACGCAGTATTTT. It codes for CASSAQGIYSADTQYF. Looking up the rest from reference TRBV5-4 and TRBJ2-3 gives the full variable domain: ETGVTQSPTHLIKTRGQQVTLRCSSQSGHNTVSWYQQALGQGPQFIFQYYREEENGRGNFPPRFSGLQFPNYSSELNVNALELDDSALYLCASSAQGIYSADTQYFGPGTRLTVL.

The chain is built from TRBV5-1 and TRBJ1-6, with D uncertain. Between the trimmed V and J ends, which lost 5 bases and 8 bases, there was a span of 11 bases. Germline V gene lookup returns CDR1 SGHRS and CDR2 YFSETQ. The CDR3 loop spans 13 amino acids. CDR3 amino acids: CASSYSQDSPLHF. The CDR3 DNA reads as TGCGCCAGCAGTTACTCCCAGGATTCACCCCTCCACTTT.

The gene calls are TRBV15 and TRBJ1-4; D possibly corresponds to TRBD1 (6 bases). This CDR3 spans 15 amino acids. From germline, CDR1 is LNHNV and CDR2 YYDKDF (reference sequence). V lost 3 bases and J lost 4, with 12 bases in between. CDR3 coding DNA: TGTGCCACCAGCAGCCCGCAAGGGGGTAATGAAAAACTGTTTTTT. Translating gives CATSSPQGGNEKLFF. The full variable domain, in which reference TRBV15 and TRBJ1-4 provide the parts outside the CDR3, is DAMVIQNPRYQVTQFGKPVTLSCSQTLNHNVMYWYQQKSSQAPKLLFHYYDKDFNNEADTPDNFQSRRPNTSFCFLDIRSPGLGDTAMYLCATSSPQGGNEKLFFGSGTQLSVL.

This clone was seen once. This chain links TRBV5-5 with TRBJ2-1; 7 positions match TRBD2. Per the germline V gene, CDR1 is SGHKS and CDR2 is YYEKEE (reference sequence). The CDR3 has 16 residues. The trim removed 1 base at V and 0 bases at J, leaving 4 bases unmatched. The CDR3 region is CASSLLGGSSYNEQFF. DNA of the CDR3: TGTGCCAGCAGCTTGCTGGGGGGGAGCTCCTACAATGAGCAGTTCTTC.

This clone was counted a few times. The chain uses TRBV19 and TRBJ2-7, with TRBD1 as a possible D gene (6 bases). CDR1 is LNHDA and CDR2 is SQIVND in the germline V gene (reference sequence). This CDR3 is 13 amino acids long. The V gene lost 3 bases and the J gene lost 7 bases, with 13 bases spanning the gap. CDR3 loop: CASSITLTGEQYF. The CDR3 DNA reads TGTGCCAGTAGTATCACCCTAACAGGGGAGCAGTACTTC.

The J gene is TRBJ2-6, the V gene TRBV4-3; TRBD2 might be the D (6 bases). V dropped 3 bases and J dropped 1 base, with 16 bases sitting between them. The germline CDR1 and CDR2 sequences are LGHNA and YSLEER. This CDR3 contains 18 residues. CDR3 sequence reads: CASSQQTGTASGANVLTF. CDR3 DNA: TGCGCCAGCAGCCAGCAAACCGGGACTGCTTCTGGGGCCAACGTCCTGACTTTC.

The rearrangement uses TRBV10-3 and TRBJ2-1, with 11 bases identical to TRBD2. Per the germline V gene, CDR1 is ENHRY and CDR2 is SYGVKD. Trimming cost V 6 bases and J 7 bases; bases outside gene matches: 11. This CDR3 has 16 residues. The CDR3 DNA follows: TGTGCCATCAGAACTACACTAGCGGGAGATGGGAATGAGCAGTTCTTC. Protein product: CAIRTTLAGDGNEQFF.

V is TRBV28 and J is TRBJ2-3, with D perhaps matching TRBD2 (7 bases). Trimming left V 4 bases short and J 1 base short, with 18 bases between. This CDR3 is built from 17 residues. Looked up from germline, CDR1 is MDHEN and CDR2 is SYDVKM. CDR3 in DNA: TGTGCCAGCAGTTCCCTGGGGGGGCCATCTGGCACAGATACGCAGTATTTT. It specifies CASSSLGGPSGTDTQYF.

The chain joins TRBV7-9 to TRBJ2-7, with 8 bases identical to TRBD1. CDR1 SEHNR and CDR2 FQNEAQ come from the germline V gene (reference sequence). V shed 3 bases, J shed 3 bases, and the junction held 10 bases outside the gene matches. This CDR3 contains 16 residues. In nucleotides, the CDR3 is TGTGCCAGCAGCTTCGCAGGGGGCATCACCGACTACGAGCAGTACTTC. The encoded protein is CASSFAGGITDYEQYF. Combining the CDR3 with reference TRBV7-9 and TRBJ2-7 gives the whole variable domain DTGVSQNPRHKITKRGQNVTFRCDPISEHNRLYWYRQTLGQGPEFLTYFQNEAQLEKSRLLSDRFSAERPKGSFSTLEIQRTEQGDSAMYLCASSFAGGITDYEQYFGPGTRLTVT.

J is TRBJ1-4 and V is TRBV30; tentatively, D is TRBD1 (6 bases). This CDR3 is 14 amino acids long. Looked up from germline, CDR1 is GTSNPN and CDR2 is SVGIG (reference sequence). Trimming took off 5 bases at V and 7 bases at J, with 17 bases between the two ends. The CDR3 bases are TGTGCCTGGTCCGCCTCCCTGGGGGCTGAAAAACTGTTTTTT. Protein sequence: CAWSASLGAEKLFF.

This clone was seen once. Here the CDR3 reads CASNLGAYNEQFF. CDR3 bases: TGTGCCAGCAACCTCGGGGCCTACAATGAGCAGTTCTTC. The gene calls are TRBV6-1 and TRBJ2-1, with a possible D match to TRBD2 (5 bases). V was shortened by 7 bases and J by 2 bases, with 9 bases between the two germline ends. Germline CDR1 reads MNHNS; CDR2 reads SASEGT. The CDR3 spans 13 residues.

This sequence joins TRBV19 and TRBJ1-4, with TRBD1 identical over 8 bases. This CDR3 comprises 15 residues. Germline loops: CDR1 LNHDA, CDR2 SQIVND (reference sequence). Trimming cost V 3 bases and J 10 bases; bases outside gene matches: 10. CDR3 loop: CASSMPDRVGRKLFF. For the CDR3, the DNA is TGTGCCAGTAGTATGCCGGACAGGGTTGGCCGAAAACTGTTTTTT.

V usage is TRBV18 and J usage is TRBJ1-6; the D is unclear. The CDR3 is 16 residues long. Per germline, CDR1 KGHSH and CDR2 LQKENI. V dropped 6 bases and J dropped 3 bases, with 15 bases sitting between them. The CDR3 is CASSPLTDLYNSPLHF. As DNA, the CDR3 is TGTGCCAGCTCGCCTTTAACTGATCTCTATAATTCACCCCTCCACTTT. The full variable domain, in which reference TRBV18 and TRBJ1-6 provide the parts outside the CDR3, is NAGVMQNPRHLVRRRGQEARLRCSPMKGHSHVYWYRQLPEEGLKFMVYLQKENIIDESGMPKERFSAEFPKEGPSILRIQQVVRGDSAAYFCASSPLTDLYNSPLHFGNGTRLTVT.

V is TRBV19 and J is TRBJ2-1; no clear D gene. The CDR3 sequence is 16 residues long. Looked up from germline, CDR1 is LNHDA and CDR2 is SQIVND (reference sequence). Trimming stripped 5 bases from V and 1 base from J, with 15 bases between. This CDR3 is CASSPLFPSSYNEQFF. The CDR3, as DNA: TGTGCCAGTAGTCCCCTTTTCCCTAGTTCCTACAATGAGCAGTTCTTC.

For the CDR3, the DNA is TGTGCCAGCAGCCACGGACAGGTAGATGGCTACACCTTC. This translates into CASSHGQVDGYTF. The rearrangement uses TRBV7-9 and TRBJ1-2; 7 bases are a match to TRBD1. Germline V CDR1 and CDR2: SEHNR, FQNEAQ (reference sequence). The CDR3 has 13 amino acids. The J segment lost 6 bases and the V segment lost 5 bases, leaving 6 bases of the junction unmatched.

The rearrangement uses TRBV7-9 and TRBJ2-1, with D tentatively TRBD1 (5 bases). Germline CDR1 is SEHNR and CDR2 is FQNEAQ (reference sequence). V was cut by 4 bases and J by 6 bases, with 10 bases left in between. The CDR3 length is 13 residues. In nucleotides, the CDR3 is TGTGCCAGCAGCTCTCGACAGTTCAATGAGCAGTTCTTC. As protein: CASSSRQFNEQFF.

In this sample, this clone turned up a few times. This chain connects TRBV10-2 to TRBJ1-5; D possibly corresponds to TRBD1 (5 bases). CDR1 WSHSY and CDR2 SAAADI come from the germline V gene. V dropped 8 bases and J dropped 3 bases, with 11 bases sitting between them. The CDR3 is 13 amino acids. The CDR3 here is CASYPGNNQPQHF. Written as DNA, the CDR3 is TGCGCCAGCTATCCAGGGAACAATCAGCCCCAGCATTTT.

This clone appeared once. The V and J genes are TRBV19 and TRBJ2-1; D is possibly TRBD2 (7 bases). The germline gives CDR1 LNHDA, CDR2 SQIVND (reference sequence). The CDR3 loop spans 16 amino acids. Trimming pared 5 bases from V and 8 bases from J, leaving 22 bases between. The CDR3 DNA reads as TGTGCCAGTAGTGGTCGTCGGGGGGCGAGGTCGGATGAGCAGTTCTTC. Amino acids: CASSGRRGARSDEQFF.